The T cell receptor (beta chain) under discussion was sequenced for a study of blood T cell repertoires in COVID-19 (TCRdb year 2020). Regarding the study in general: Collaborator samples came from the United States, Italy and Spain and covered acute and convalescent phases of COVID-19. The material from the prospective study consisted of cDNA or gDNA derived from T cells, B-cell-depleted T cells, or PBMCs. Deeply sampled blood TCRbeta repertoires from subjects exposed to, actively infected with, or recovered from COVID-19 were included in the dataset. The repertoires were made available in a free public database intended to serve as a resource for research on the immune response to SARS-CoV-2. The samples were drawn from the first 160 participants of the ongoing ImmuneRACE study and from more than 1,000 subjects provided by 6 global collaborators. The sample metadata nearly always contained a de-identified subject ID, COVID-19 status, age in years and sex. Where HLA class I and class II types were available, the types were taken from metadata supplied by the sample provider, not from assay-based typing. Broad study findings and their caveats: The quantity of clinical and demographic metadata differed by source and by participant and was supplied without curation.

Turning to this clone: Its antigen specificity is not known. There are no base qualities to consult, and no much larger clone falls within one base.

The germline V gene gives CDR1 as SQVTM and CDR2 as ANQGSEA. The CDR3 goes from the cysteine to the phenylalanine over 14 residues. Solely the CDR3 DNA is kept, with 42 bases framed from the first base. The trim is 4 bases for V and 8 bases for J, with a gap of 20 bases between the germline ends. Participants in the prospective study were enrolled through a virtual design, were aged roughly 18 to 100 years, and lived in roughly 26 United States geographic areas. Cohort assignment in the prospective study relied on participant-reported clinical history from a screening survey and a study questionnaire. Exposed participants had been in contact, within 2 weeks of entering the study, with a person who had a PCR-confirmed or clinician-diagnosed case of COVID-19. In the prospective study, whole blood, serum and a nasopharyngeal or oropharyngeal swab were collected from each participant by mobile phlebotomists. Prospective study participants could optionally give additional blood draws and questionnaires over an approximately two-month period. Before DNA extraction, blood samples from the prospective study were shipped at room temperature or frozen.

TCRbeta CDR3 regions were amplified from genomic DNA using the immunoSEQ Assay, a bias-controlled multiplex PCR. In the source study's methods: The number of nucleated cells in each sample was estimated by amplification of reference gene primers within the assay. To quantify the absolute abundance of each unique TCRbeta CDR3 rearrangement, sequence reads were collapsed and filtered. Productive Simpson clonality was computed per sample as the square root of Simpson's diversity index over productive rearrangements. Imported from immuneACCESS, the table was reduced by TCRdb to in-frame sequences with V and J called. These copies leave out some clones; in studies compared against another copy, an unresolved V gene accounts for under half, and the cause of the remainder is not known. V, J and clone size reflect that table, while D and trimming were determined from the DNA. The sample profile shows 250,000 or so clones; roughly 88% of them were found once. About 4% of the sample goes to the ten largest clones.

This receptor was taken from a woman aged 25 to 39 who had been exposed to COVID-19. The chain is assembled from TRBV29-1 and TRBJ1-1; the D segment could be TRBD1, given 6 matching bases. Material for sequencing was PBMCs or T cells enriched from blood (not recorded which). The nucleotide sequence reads TGCAGCGTTGGTTTCGGGGGGCGATTGTCGGAAGCTTTCTTT. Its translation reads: CSVGFGGRLSEAFF.